This TCR beta chain came from a study of cytomegalovirus exposure and HLA in healthy donors. PCR primers comprised 60 Vbeta and 13 Jbeta primers. The assay was immunoSEQ multiplex PCR, and TCRdb's table has in-frame clones only and misses some. Of about 180,000 clones listed, 60% to 85% are singletons. The CDR3 is 13 residues long. Looked up from germline, CDR1 is KGHSH and CDR2 is LQKENI. Trimming removed 4 bases from V and 5 bases from J; junction bases left unmatched: 4. This receptor was identified in a woman between 45 and 65 years old in good health and CMV-seropositive. The chain recombines TRBV18 with TRBJ2-7; 8 bases fit TRBD1. The sample was PBMCs. DNA of the CDR3: TGTGCCAGCTCACGGGACAGGATCAACGAGCAGTACTTC. It yields the protein CASSRDRINEQYF.